This T cell receptor beta chain was observed in a study of cytomegalovirus exposure and HLA in healthy donors. Use of 60 Vbeta and 13 Jbeta primers characterized the PCR. Sequencing was performed with immunoSEQ multiplex PCR; in TCRdb, only in-frame clones are kept and a portion is missing. The sample is made up of around 110,000 clones, and the top ten hold 3% to 4.5% of it. This CDR3 spans 15 amino acids. Trimming at V came to 7 bases and at J to 7 bases, leaving 9 bases not matched to a gene. CDR1 SNHLY and CDR2 FYNNEI come from the germline V gene. The source material was PBMCs. V usage is TRBV2 and J usage is TRBJ1-6; 8 nucleotides align to TRBD1. The receptor was isolated from a young man in good health and CMV-seronegative. In nucleotides, the CDR3 is TGTGCCAGCACCTTCCAGGGGGCACAGAATTCACCCCTCCACTTT. Encoded protein: CASTFQGAQNSPLHF.